A selection of T cell receptor beta chains follows, all from one sample in a study of blood T cell repertoires in COVID-19. Here immunoSEQ multiplex PCR was the method, and the copy in TCRdb shows in-frame clones only, minus some. The table shows some 120,000 clones, with about 81% occurring only once. Source material: peripheral blood. The receptors here all came from a woman aged 50 to 60 with acute or convalescent COVID-19. The CDR3 runs from the conserved cysteine through the conserved F or W. The D gene is left open where the match is weak. The listing skips clone size in some rows; elsewhere it reads once, few, many or a size class.

- | TRBJ2-1 | TRBV4-2 | - | 15 | TGTGCCAGCAGCCAAGCGGGGGGCTGGGACAATGAGCAGTTCTTC | CASSQAGGWDNEQFF
- | TRBJ2-7 | TRBV9 | - | 16 | TGTGCCAGCAGCGTAGGGATAGCTCCTAGCTCCTACGAGCAGTACTTC | CASSVGIAPSSYEQYF
- | TRBJ2-7 | TRBV28 | - | 12 | TGTGCCAGCAGATCCAGGACCTACGAGCAGTACTTC | CASRSRTYEQYF
- | TRBJ2-7 | TRBV5-4 | once | 13 | TGTGCCAGCAGCCAAACCCCTAGGTACGAGCAGTACTTC | CASSQTPRYEQYF
TRBD2 | TRBJ2-3 | TRBV5-1 | - | 15 | TGCGCCAGCAGCTTGGCTAGCGGGGTGGGAGATACGCAGTATTTT | CASSLASGVGDTQYF
- | TRBJ1-2 | TRBV9 | - | 14 | TGTGCCAGCAGCGTAGGTGCAGATAACTATGGCTACACCTTC | CASSVGADNYGYTF
- | TRBJ1-4 | TRBV5-1 | few | 13 | TGCGCCAGCAGCTTCCTCACCGGTGAAAAACTGTTTTTT | CASSFLTGEKLFF
- | TRBJ1-1 | TRBV7-6 | - | 13 | TGTGCCAGCAGCGCCCAGGAGAACACTGAAGCTTTCTTT | CASSAQENTEAFF
- | TRBJ1-3 | TRBV3-1/TRBV3-2 | - | 14 | TGTGCCAGCAGCCCAGAGGCCTCTGGAAACACCATATATTTT | CASSPEASGNTIYF
TRBD1 | TRBJ2-6 | TRBV18 | - | 16 | TGTGCCAGCACAAGACAGGGGGCGCTTGGGGCCAACGTCCTGACTTTC | CASTRQGALGANVLTF